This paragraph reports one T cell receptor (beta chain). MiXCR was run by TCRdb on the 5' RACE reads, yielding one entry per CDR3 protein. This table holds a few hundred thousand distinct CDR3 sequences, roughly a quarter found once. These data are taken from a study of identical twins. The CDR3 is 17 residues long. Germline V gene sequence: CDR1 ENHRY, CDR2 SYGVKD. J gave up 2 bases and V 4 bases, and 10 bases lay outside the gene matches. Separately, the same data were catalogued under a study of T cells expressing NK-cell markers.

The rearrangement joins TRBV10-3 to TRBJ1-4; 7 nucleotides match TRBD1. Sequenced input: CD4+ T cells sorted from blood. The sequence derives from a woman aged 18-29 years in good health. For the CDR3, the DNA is TGTGCCATCAGTGTGGGGGACAGACGATCGACTAATGAAAAACTGTTTTTT. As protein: CAISVGDRRSTNEKLFF.